Presented here are 22 T cell receptor beta chains from one specimen sequenced in a study of read filtering for tumor transcriptome and immune sequencing. From roughly 390 ng of RNA, a library with molecular barcoded alpha/delta and beta/gamma adaptors was made. TCRdb processed the reads anew with MiXCR; each CDR3 protein has one entry. The data show more than 55,000 distinct CDR3 sequences, with 20% to 25% seen just once and roughly 15% held by the top ten. What was sequenced was a population of CD138-negative cells sorted from bone marrow. These TCRs come from a donor aged 40 or older with multiple myeloma.

This clonotype was seen many times. The V gene is TRBV7-2, the J gene TRBJ2-5; D assignment may be TRBD1 or TRBD2 (5 bases each). The CDR3 contains 15 residues. Deletions cut 2 bases from V and 0 bases from J, with 10 bases between. Germline assignment: CDR1 SGHTA and CDR2 FQGNSA. CDR3 protein: CASSLFGGHQETQYF. The DNA for the CDR3 is TGTGCCAGCAGCTTATTTGGGGGACACCAAGAGACCCAGTACTTC.

V is TRBV4-1 and J is TRBJ1-5; D gene unclear. CDR3 length: 15 residues. The germline gives CDR1 MGHRA, CDR2 YSYEKL. V lost 3 bases to trimming and J lost 0 bases, with 9 bases between them. The CDR3 DNA sequence: TGCGCCAGCAGCCACCTCAGGTATAGCAATCAGCCCCAGCATTTT. Translating gives CASSHLRYSNQPQHF.

This sequence joins TRBV28 and TRBJ2-5; possible D gene TRBD1, 6 bases. The CDR3 extends over 16 amino acids. With 6 bases removed from V and 1 base from J, the gap between germline ends came to 18 bases. Looked up from germline, CDR1 is MDHEN and CDR2 is SYDVKM. DNA of the CDR3: TGTGCCAGCAGCCATCTCGGGACACTAACCCAAGAGACCCAGTACTTC. Encoded protein: CASSHLGTLTQETQYF. Full variable domain (missing parts from reference TRBV28 and TRBJ2-5): DVKVTQSSRYLVKRTGEKVFLECVQDMDHENMFWYRQDPGLGLRLIYFSYDVKMKEKGDIPEGYSVSREKKERFSLILESASTNQTSMYLCASSHLGTLTQETQYFGPGTRLLVL.

There are many counts of this clonotype. The chain uses TRBV20-1 and TRBJ2-3; D unresolved. Per germline, CDR1 DFQATT and CDR2 SNEGSKA (reference sequence). V was pared by 0 bases and J by 3 bases, with 7 bases between. The CDR3 has 13 amino acids. CDR3 in DNA: TGCAGTGCTAGAGATGATAGTACAGATACGCAGTATTTT. Translated: CSARDDSTDTQYF.

V usage is TRBV7-6 and J usage is TRBJ2-3, with 7 nucleotides matching TRBD2. Per the germline V gene, CDR1 is SGHVS and CDR2 is FNYEAQ. The trim removed 5 bases at V and 8 bases at J, leaving 16 bases unmatched. This CDR3 has 16 residues. The CDR3 bases are TGTGCCAGCAGCGAGACTAGCCGGGGGGACCTAGGTACGCAGTATTTT. This translates into CASSETSRGDLGTQYF.

In its sample, this clonotype was seen many times. The chain recombines TRBV10-3 with TRBJ2-1, with TRBD1 identical over 7 bases. CDR3 length: 14 amino acids. Per the germline V gene, CDR1 is ENHRY and CDR2 is SYGVKD. J gave up 5 bases and V 0 bases, and 1 base lay outside the gene matches. In DNA form, the CDR3 reads TGTGCCATCAGTGAGTCGGGACAGCACAATGAGCAGTTCTTC. It translates to CAISESGQHNEQFF.

This clonotype has a count of ten or more. V and J are TRBV6-2 or TRBV6-3 and TRBJ2-3; perhaps TRBD1 as D (5 bases). In germline, CDR1 is MNHEY, CDR2 SVGEGT. V dropped 1 base and J dropped 4 bases, with 12 bases sitting between them. The CDR3 extends over 15 amino acids. The CDR3 DNA sequence: TGTGCCAGCAGTTACTTTACCAGGGCGGCAGATACGCAGTATTTT. It specifies CASSYFTRAADTQYF.

In the case of this clonotype: With a much larger clone just one base away, this may be a read error. This chain uses TRBV6-2 or TRBV6-3 with TRBJ2-5; no clear D. The CDR3 length is 13 residues. Germline CDR1 reads MNHEY; CDR2 reads SVGEGT. The CDR3 DNA sequence: TGTGCCAGCGGTTACTTTAGGGAAGAGACCCAGTACTTC. It is translated as CASGYFREETQYF.

This clonotype showed up many times. The gene calls are TRBV20-1 and TRBJ2-2; tentatively, D is TRBD2 (6 bases). Germline CDR1 DFQATT, CDR2 SNEGSKA (reference sequence). Between the trimmed V and J ends, which lost 0 bases and 1 base, there was a span of 9 bases. This CDR3 is 15 amino acids long. The CDR3, as DNA: TGCAGTGCTAGAGATATGCGGGGGAACACCGGGGAGCTGTTTTTT. Translation gives CSARDMRGNTGELFF.

The table lists this clonotype with many counts. V is TRBV5-4 and J is TRBJ2-7, with TRBD2 matching over 15 bases. CDR1 and CDR2 (germline): SGHNT, YYREEE (reference sequence). The CDR3 runs 15 residues. V dropped 4 bases and J dropped 3; count of bases not matched to a gene: 2. The CDR3 reads CASSTGLAGGYEQYF. CDR3 nucleotide sequence: TGTGCCAGCAGCACGGGACTAGCGGGGGGCTACGAGCAGTACTTC. The complete variable domain, with remaining parts taken from reference TRBV5-4 and TRBJ2-7, reads ETGVTQSPTHLIKTRGQQVTLRCSSQSGHNTVSWYQQALGQGPQFIFQYYREEENGRGNFPPRFSGLQFPNYSSELNVNALELDDSALYLCASSTGLAGGYEQYFGPGTRLTVT.

Many counts were recorded for this clonotype. The chain employs TRBV18 and TRBJ1-1, with 7 nucleotides matching TRBD1. The germline V gene has CDR1 KGHSH and CDR2 LQKENI. V dropped 5 bases and J dropped 0; count of bases not matched to a gene: 6. The CDR3 runs 15 residues. CDR3 in DNA: TGTGCCAGCTCAGAGGGACAGTCGATGAACACTGAAGCTTTCTTT. Translation: CASSEGQSMNTEAFF.

Only a few counts were recorded for this clonotype. A single base separates this from a much larger clone, so it may be a read error. This is likely a read error, given that the CDR3 carries no conserved phenylalanine or tryptophan at its end. This chain links TRBV7-8 with TRBJ2-1, with unresolved D. Trimming removed 7 bases from V and 5 bases from J, with 9 bases in between. Germline-derived CDR1 and CDR2 are SGHVS and FQNEAQ. The CDR3 runs 12 residues. The CDR3 here is CASTRTDNEQFL. As DNA, the CDR3 is TGTGCCAGCACCCGGACCGACAATGAGCAGTTCCTC.

This chain joins TRBV12-3 or TRBV12-4 and TRBJ1-5; the match to TRBD1 covers 10 bases. The CDR3 contains 15 residues. The V gene end was trimmed by 7 bases and the J gene end by 2 bases; junction bases not matched to a gene: 5. The CDR3 here is CASTGTGEGNQPQHF. The CDR3 DNA sequence: TGTGCCAGCACCGGGACAGGGGAAGGCAATCAGCCCCAGCATTTT.

This clonotype was observed many times. The chain couples TRBV3-1 to TRBJ2-3; 11 bases map to TRBD2. Germline loops: CDR1 LGHDT, CDR2 YNNKEL (reference sequence). The CDR3 totals 19 residues. The V and J ends lost 8 bases and 0 bases, in that order; junction bases with no gene match: 16. DNA for the CDR3: TGTGCCAGCCTAGGCCGTGGCTCTAGCGGGAGGACGAGCACAGATACGCAGTATTTT. Residues: CASLGRGSSGRTSTDTQYF.

This sequence joins TRBV4-1 and TRBJ1-5; D is perhaps TRBD1 (6 bases). The CDR3 is made up of 17 amino acids. V was shortened by 0 bases and J by 2 bases, with 14 bases between the two germline ends. The germline gives CDR1 MGHRA, CDR2 YSYEKL. The DNA for the CDR3 is TGCGCCAGCAGCCAAGATCCGACAGGAGAAGGCAATCAGCCCCAGCATTTT. It specifies CASSQDPTGEGNQPQHF.

Details on this clonotype: A much larger clone is a single base away; this may be a read error. This chain connects TRBV18 to TRBJ1-1, with D possibly TRBD1 on 5 matching bases. Germline V lookup: CDR1 KGHSH, CDR2 LQKENI. The CDR3 contains 15 residues. CDR3 sequence: CASSPQARVNTGAFF. The CDR3 nucleotides read TGTGCCAGCTCACCACAGGCCAGGGTGAACACTGGAGCTTTCTTT.

This clonotype was observed at least ten times. CDR3 amino acids: CASSLVGLAGGTGELFF. DNA for the CDR3: TGTGCCAGCAGCTTAGTTGGACTAGCGGGAGGAACCGGGGAGCTGTTTTTT. The chain has TRBV7-2 and TRBJ2-2, with TRBD2 matching over 14 bases. In germline, CDR1 is SGHTA, CDR2 FQGNSA. The CDR3 extends over 17 amino acids. The V segment lost 1 base and the J segment 5 bases; nucleotides outside the gene matches: 3.

This clonotype occurred many times. V and J are TRBV28 and TRBJ1-5, with 9 bases identical to TRBD1. The CDR3 covers 14 residues. Germline assignment: CDR1 MDHEN and CDR2 SYDVKM. V gave up 6 bases and J gave up 4 bases; unmatched junction bases: 4. CDR3 sequence: CASRLTGGNQPQHF. CDR3 coding DNA: TGTGCCAGCAGATTGACAGGGGGGAATCAGCCCCAGCATTTT.

This clonotype showed up many times. The chain joins TRBV5-1 to TRBJ1-1, with D perhaps matching TRBD1 (6 bases). The V end was cut by 4 bases, the J end by 2 bases, with 15 bases between. This CDR3 has 15 residues. Germline lookup yields CDR1 SGHRS and CDR2 YFSETQ. CDR3 nucleotide sequence: TGCGCCAGCAGCCTACCCCGGACAGAAAACACTGAAGCTTTCTTT. This sequence encodes CASSLPRTENTEAFF.

This clonotype occurred many times. The genes are TRBV11-1 and TRBJ2-5; TRBD1 agrees at 10 bases. This CDR3 spans 17 amino acids. The trim removed 1 base at V and 1 base at J, leaving 6 bases unmatched. The V gene's germline CDR1 is SGHAT and CDR2 FQDESV (reference sequence). CDR3 amino acids: CASSLDRDRGAQETQYF. The CDR3 DNA reads TGTGCCAGCAGCTTAGACCGGGACAGGGGTGCCCAAGAGACCCAGTACTTC. The full variable domain, rest sourced from reference TRBV11-1 and TRBJ2-5, is EAEVAQSPRYKITEKSQAVAFWCDPISGHATLYWYRQILGQGPELLVQFQDESVVDDSQLPKDRFSAERLKGVDSTLKIQPAELGDSAMYLCASSLDRDRGAQETQYFGPGTRLLVL.

Remarks on this clonotype: Just one base apart from a much larger clone, this may be a read error. The chain combines TRBV4-2 with TRBJ2-5; no firm D call. Germline V gives CDR1 LGHNA, CDR2 YNFKEQ. The CDR3 spans 13 residues. Trimming removed 1 base from V and 5 bases from J, with 8 bases in between. The CDR3 bases are TGTGCCAGCAGCCAAGGCGCTATGGAGACCCAGTACTTC. It codes for CASSQGAMETQYF.

Concerning this clonotype itself: A far more abundant clone sits one base away, making this likely a read error. This chain joins TRBV7-2 and TRBJ2-7; D is unresolved. CDR1 and CDR2 (germline): SGHTA, FQGNSA. V was clipped by 6 bases and J by 0 bases, with 15 bases between them. The length of the CDR3 is 15 residues. The DNA of the CDR3 is TGTGCCAGCAGAGCCCACCGGACGGTCTCCTACGAGCAGTACTTC. It specifies CASRAHRTVSYEQYF.